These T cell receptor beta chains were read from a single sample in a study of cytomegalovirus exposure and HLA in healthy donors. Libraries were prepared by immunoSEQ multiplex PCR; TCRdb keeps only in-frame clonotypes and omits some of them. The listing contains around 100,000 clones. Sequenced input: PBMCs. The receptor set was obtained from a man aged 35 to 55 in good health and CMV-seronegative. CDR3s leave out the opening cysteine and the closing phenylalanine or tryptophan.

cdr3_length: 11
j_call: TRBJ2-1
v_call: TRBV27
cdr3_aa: ASSGLAGDEQF

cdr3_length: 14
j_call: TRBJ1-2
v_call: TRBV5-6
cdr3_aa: ASSSTTRQSYYGYT

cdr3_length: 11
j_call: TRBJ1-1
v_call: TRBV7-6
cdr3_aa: ASSYGMNTEAF

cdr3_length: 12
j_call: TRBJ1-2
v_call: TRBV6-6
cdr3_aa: ASSYSRQVDGYT

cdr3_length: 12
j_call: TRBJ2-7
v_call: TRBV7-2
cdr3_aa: ASSSGQGPYEQY

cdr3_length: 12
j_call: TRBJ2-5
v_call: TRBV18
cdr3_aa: ASSRQAQQETQY

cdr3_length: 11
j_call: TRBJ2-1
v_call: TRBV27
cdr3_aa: ASSSWEGPEQF

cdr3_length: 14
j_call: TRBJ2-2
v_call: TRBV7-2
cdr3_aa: ASSSQLAGFNGELF

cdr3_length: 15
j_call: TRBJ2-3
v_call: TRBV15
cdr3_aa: ATSIGTSGSGADTQY

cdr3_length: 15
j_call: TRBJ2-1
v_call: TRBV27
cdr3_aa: ASSSDRTEGSYNEQF

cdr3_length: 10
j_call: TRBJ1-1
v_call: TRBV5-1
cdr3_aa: ASSLDKTEAF

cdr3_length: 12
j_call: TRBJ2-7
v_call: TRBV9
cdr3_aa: ASSVGTGIYEQY

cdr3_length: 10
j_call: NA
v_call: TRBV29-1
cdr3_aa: SVRTSWYEQY

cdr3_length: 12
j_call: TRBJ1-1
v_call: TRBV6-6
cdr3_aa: AVSRDSLNTEAF

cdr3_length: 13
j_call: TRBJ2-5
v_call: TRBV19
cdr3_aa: ASSPRGGGEETQY

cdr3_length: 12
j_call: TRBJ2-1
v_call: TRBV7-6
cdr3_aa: ASSYRDYRGEQF

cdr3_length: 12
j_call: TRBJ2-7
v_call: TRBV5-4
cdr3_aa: ASSAGQGAYEQY

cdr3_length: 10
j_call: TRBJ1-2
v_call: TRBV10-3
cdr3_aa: AITNNGYGYT

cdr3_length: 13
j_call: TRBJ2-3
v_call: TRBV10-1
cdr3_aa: ASSLAGSGTDTQY

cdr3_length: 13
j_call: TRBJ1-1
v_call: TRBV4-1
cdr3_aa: ASSQERQFNTEAF

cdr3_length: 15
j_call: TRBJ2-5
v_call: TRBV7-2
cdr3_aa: ASSLGRSGTAQETQY

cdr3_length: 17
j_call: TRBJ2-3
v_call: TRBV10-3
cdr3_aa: AIRPGLASPTGLTDTQY

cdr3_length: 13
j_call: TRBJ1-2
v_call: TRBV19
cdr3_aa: ASSPLTGNDYGYT